This note documents a single T cell receptor (beta chain) sequence. This specimen belongs to a study of cytomegalovirus exposure and HLA in healthy donors. The CDR3 totals 13 residues. Trimming cost V 8 bases and J 4 bases, with 12 bases left between them. The germline V gene has CDR1 MNHNS and CDR2 SASEGT. 60 Vbeta and 13 Jbeta primers were used in PCR. Method: immunoSEQ multiplex PCR; TCRdb's copy keeps in-frame clones and lacks some. The table includes roughly 100,000 clones, approximately 85% detected once. The sequence was obtained from a man aged 45-65 years in good health and CMV-seronegative. The sample consisted of PBMCs. The V gene is TRBV6-1, the J gene TRBJ2-4, with D perhaps matching TRBD1 (6 bases). This CDR3 is CASLPRGKNIQYF. CDR3 bases: TGTGCCAGCCTACCTAGGGGGAAAAACATTCAGTACTTC.